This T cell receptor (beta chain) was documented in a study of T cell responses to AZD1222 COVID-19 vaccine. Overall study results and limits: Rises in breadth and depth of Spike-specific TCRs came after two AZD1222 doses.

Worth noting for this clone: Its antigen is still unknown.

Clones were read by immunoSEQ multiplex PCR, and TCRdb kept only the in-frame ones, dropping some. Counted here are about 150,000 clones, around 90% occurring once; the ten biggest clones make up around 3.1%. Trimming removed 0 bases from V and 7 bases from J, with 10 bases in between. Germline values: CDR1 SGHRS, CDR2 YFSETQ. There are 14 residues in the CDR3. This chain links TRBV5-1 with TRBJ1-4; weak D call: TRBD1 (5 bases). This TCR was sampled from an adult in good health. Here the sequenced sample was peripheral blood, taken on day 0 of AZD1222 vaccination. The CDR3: CASSLAGAAEKLFF. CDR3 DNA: TGCGCCAGCAGCTTGGCCGGGGCGGCTGAAAAACTGTTTTTT.